Sequencing of this T cell receptor (beta chain) was carried out in a study of cytomegalovirus exposure and HLA in healthy donors. Study-wide results and caveats: A later analysis linked a missense DCLRE1C variant to TCR beta V- and J-gene trimming.

As to this clone: Antigen specificity is unknown.

The PCR used 60 Vbeta and 13 Jbeta primers. How the authors handled the data: Later, roughly 80 million unique TCR beta chains were counted in an analysis, and about 10 million of them were shared. Only in-frame clones appear in the TCRdb table, and some are missing; sequencing was by immunoSEQ multiplex PCR. That table is the source of V, J and clone size, and D and trimming were worked out from the DNA. Of fewer than 150,000 clones detected, approximately 83% appear once; the ten largest clones hold approximately 3.4%. The TCR comes from a middle-aged man in good health and CMV-seronegative. Sequencing was carried out using PBMCs.

The CDR3 is CASSQGQPNEQYF. CDR3 in DNA: TGTGCCAGCAGCCAGGGACAGCCCAACGAGCAGTACTTC. The V and J genes are TRBV9 and TRBJ2-7; the match to TRBD1 covers 7 bases. The CDR3 is 13 amino acids. The germline CDR1 and CDR2 sequences are SGDLS and YYNGEE. J gave up 5 bases and V 4 bases, and 6 bases lay outside the gene matches.